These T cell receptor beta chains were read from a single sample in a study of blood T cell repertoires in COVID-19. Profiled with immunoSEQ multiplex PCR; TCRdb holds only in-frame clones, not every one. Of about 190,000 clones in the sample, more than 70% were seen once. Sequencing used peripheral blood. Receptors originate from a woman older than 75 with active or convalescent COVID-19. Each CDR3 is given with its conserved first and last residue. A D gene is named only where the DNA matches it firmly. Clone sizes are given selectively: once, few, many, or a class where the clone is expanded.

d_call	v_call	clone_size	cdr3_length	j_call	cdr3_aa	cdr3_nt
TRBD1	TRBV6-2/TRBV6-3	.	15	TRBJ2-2	CASSYFTGDTGELFF	TGTGCCAGCAGTTACTTCACAGGGGACACCGGGGAGCTGTTTTTT
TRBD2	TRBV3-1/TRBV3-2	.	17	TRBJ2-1	CASSQDNPLAGYNEQFF	TGTGCCAGCAGCCAAGATAATCCGCTAGCGGGCTACAATGAGCAGTTCTTC
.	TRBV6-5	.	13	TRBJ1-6	CASKDSLNSPLHF	TGTGCCAGCAAAGACAGCCTTAATTCACCCCTCCACTTT
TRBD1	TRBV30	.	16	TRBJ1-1	CAWTPLEGQPNTEAFF	TGTGCCTGGACTCCATTAGAGGGACAGCCGAACACTGAAGCTTTCTTT
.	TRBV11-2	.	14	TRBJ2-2	CASSLGVNTGELFF	TGTGCCAGCAGCTTAGGAGTGAACACCGGGGAGCTGTTTTTT
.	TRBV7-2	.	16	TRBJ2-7	CASSPARSRGSYEQYF	TGTGCCAGCAGCCCGGCGCGGTCTAGGGGCTCCTACGAGCAGTACTTC
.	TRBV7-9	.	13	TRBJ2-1	CASSSQSGSAQFF	TGTGCCAGCAGCTCCCAATCGGGGTCGGCGCAGTTCTTC
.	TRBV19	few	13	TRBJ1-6	CASKPGKNSPLHF	TGTGCCAGTAAACCGGGAAAAAATTCACCCCTCCACTTT
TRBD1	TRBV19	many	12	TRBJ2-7	CASTGTDFEQYF	TGTGCCAGTACCGGGACAGATTTCGAGCAGTACTTC
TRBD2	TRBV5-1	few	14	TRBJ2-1	CASVRTSGGNEQFF	TGCGCCAGCGTCCGGACTAGCGGGGGGAATGAGCAGTTCTTC
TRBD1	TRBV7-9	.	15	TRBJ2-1	CASSLRETGDHEQFF	TGTGCCAGCAGCTTAAGAGAGACAGGGGACCATGAGCAGTTCTTC
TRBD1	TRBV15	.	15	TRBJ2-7	CATSSRQGIYYEQYF	TGTGCCACCAGCAGCCGACAGGGGATTTACTACGAGCAGTACTTC
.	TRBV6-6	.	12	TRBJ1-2	CASRVEGSGYTF	TGTGCCAGCAGGGTCGAGGGTAGTGGCTACACCTTC
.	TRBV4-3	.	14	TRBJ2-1	CASSPATDYNEQFF	TGCGCCAGCAGCCCAGCGACGGATTACAATGAGCAGTTCTTC
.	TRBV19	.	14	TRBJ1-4	CASSMYVRAEKLFF	TGTGCCAGTAGTATGTACGTCCGCGCTGAAAAACTGTTTTTT
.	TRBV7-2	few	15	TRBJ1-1	CASSLYGTTNTEAFF	TGTGCCAGCAGCTTATACGGGACAACGAACACTGAAGCTTTCTTT
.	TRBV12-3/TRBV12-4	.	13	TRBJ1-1	CASRRDLNTEAFF	TGTGCCAGCCGGAGGGACCTCAACACTGAAGCTTTCTTT
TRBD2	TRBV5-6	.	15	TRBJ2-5	CASSGTSGGIETQYF	TGTGCCAGCAGCGGGACTAGCGGGGGGATAGAGACCCAGTACTTC
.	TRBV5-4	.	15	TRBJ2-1	CASSGGGAGSGEQFF	TGTGCCAGCAGCGGAGGGGGCGCGGGTTCTGGTGAGCAGTTCTTC
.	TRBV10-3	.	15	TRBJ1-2	CAISESVRLNYGYTF	TGTGCCATCAGTGAGTCGGTCAGACTTAACTATGGCTACACCTTC
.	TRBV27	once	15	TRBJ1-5	CASNPGHLSNQPQHF	TGTGCCAGCAACCCGGGACATCTTAGCAATCAGCCCCAGCATTTT
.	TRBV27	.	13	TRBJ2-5	CASSPPPGETQYF	TGTGCCAGCAGCCCCCCTCCCGGGGAGACCCAGTACTTC
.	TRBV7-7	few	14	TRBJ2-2	CASSNPGVTGELFF	TGTGCCAGCAGTAACCCAGGGGTCACCGGGGAGCTGTTTTTT
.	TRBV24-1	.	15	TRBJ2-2	CATSDAGPNTGELFF	TGTGCCACCAGTGATGCGGGCCCGAACACCGGGGAGCTGTTTTTT
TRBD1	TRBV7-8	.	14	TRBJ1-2	CASSLAGTGSGYTF	TGTGCCAGCAGCTTAGCGGGGACAGGGTCTGGCTACACCTTC
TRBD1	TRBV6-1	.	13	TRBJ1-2	CASSKQGFDGYTF	TGTGCCAGCAGTAAACAGGGGTTCGATGGCTACACCTTC
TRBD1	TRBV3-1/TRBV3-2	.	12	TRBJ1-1	CASSQGDRSPFF	TGTGCCAGCAGCCAGGGGGACAGGAGCCCTTTCTTT
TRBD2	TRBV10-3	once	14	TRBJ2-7	CAISDGTSVFKQYF	TGTGCCATCAGCGACGGGACTAGCGTTTTTAAGCAGTACTTC
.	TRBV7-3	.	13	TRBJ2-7	CASSLRDKGEQYF	TGTGCCAGCAGCTTAAGAGACAAAGGAGAGCAGTACTTC
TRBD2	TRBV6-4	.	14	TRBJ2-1	CASSAAGGLSEQFF	TGTGCCAGCAGTGCAGCGGGGGGGCTAAGTGAGCAGTTCTTC
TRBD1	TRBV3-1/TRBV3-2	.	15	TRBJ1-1	CASSQGGGSNTEAFF	TGTGCCAGCAGCCAAGGAGGGGGCTCGAACACTGAAGCTTTCTTT
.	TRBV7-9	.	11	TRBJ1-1	CASSLQREAFF	TGTGCCAGCAGCTTACAGCGTGAAGCTTTCTTT
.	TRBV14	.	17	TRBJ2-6	CASSQGLGRSGANVLTF	TGTGCCAGCAGCCAGGGACTGGGACGCTCTGGGGCCAACGTCCTGACTTTC
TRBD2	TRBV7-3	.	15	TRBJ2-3	CASSLNAGGPDTQYF	TGTGCCAGCAGCTTAAATGCGGGGGGGCCAGATACGCAGTATTTT
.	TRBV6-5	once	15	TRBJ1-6	CASSHRQGRNSPLHF	TGTGCCAGCAGTCACCGGCAGGGTCGGAATTCACCCCTCCACTTT
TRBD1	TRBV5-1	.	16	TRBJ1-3	CASSLGGQGTGNTIYF	TGCGCCAGCAGCTTGGGGGGACAGGGTACTGGAAACACCATATATTTT
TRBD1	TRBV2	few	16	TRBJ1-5	CASREGGTGWNQPQHF	TGTGCCAGCAGGGAGGGGGGGACAGGCTGGAATCAGCCCCAGCATTTT
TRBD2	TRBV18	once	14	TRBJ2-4	CASSTSGGENIQYF	TGTGCCAGCTCAACTAGCGGGGGGGAAAACATTCAGTACTTC
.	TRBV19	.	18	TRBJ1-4	CASNPGRWGPQTNEKLFF	TGTGCCAGTAACCCCGGACGTTGGGGGCCGCAAACTAATGAAAAACTGTTTTTT
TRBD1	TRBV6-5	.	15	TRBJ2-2	CASRSGTGATGELFF	TGTGCCAGCAGGTCGGGGACAGGAGCCACCGGGGAGCTGTTTTTT
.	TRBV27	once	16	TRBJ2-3	CASSLYFSASTDTQYF	TGTGCCAGCAGTTTATATTTCAGCGCGAGCACAGATACGCAGTATTTT
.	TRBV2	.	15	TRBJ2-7	CASSESGESVLEQYF	TGTGCCAGCAGTGAGTCAGGCGAATCGGTTCTCGAGCAGTACTTC
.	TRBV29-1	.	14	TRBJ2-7	CSVDTAGITYEQYF	TGCAGCGTTGATACAGCAGGAATAACCTACGAGCAGTACTTC
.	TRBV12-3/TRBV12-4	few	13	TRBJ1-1	CASSTTVNTEAFF	TGTGCCAGCAGTACGACAGTGAACACTGAAGCTTTCTTT
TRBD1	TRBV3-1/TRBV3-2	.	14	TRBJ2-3	CASSPGTDSGTQYF	TGTGCCAGCAGCCCGGGGACAGACTCGGGTACGCAGTATTTT
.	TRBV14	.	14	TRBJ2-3	CASSQVQRTDTQYF	TGTGCCAGCAGCCAAGTACAGCGCACAGATACGCAGTATTTT
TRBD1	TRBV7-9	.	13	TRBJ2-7	CASSPGTVYEQYF	TGTGCCAGCAGCCCAGGGACAGTTTACGAGCAGTACTTC
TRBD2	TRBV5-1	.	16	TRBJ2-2	CASSLRGGAETGELFF	TGCGCCAGCAGCTTGCGCGGGGGGGCCGAAACCGGGGAGCTGTTTTTT
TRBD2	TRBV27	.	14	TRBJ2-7	CASRDGGGSYEQYF	TGTGCCAGCCGAGACGGGGGGGGCTCCTACGAGCAGTACTTC
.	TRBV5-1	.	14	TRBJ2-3	CASSLALERDTQYF	TGCGCCAGCAGCTTGGCGCTAGAGAGAGATACGCAGTATTTT